Each of the 16 T cell receptor beta chains below was sequenced from the same sample in a study of breast tumors, draining lymph nodes, adjacent tissues. TCRdb fed the multiplex PCR reads into MiXCR, producing one record per CDR3 protein. The sample carries 180,000 or so distinct CDR3 sequences, roughly a third recorded once. Samples came from axillary lymph nodes draining the breast cancer. Sample: axillary lymph node tissue. These receptors all stem from a female donor with breast cancer. Some clones in this sample may be carry-over from other donors' samples.

This clonotype was seen at least ten times. This chain connects TRBV12-3 or TRBV12-4 to TRBJ2-7; D possibly uses TRBD1 or TRBD2 (6 bases each). Trimming shortened V by 6 bases and J by 0 bases, and 18 bases separated the two germline ends. The CDR3 has 16 amino acids. CDR3 sequence: CASSDKLRGDSYEQYF. The CDR3 DNA reads as TGTGCCAGCAGCGATAAATTGAGGGGGGACTCCTACGAGCAGTACTTC.

There are a few counts of this clonotype. A much larger clone sits a single nucleotide away, making a read error possible. The CDR3 does not close with the conserved phenylalanine or tryptophan, likely indicating a read error. The J gene is TRBJ2-1, the V gene TRBV19; 14 nucleotides agree with TRBD2. In germline, CDR1 is LNHDA, CDR2 SQIVND (reference sequence). J gave up 8 bases and V 6 bases, and 9 bases lay outside the gene matches. This CDR3 region has 16 residues. The CDR3 region has the DNA TGTGCCAGTAGCGCGGGACTAGCGGGAGTAAAGCATGAGCAGTTCTCC. It specifies CASSAGLAGVKHEQFS.

This clonotype was picked up many times. The chain carries TRBV10-2 and TRBJ2-7, with 9 bases aligning to TRBD1. This CDR3 has 14 amino acids. Germline V gene sequence: CDR1 WSHSY, CDR2 SAAADI. Unmatched junction bases numbered 7, after V lost 7 bases and J lost 3 bases. The chain's CDR3 is CASNLQGANYEQYF. CDR3 in DNA: TGCGCCAGCAACTTACAGGGGGCTAACTACGAGCAGTACTTC.

This clonotype was counted ten times or more. This sequence joins TRBV9 and TRBJ2-7, with D uncertain. Germline loops: CDR1 SGDLS, CDR2 YYNGEE. This CDR3 is 15 amino acids long. The V end was cut by 0 bases, the J end by 3 bases, with 13 bases between. CDR3: CASSVGPNGRYEQYF. The CDR3 DNA reads TGTGCCAGCAGCGTAGGGCCGAACGGACGCTACGAGCAGTACTTC.

With regard to this clonotype: A read error may be the cause here, since a much bigger clone is one base away. The chain joins TRBV15 to TRBJ1-1, with 11 bases fitting TRBD1. With V trimmed by 5 bases and J by 10 bases, 9 bases remained unmatched. CDR1 LNHNV and CDR2 YYDKDF come from the germline V gene (reference sequence). CDR3 length equals 14 residues. The CDR3 reads CATSGTGGLGVAFF. In nucleotides, the CDR3 is TGTGCCACCAGCGGGACAGGGGGACTCGGAGTAGCTTTCTTT.

This clonotype occurred many times. V is TRBV28 and J is TRBJ2-2; D possibly corresponds to TRBD1 (5 bases). There are 14 residues in the CDR3. Germline CDR1 and CDR2: MDHEN and SYDVKM. The ends were cut back, 10 bases at V and 5 bases at J, with 17 bases in the middle. Here the CDR3 reads CATQGNRGTGELFF. As DNA, the CDR3 is TGTGCCACCCAGGGTAACCGTGGGACCGGGGAGCTGTTTTTT.

The genes are TRBV28 and TRBJ2-6; D remains unclear. This CDR3 has 14 amino acids. Germline-derived CDR1 and CDR2 are MDHEN and SYDVKM. Trimming shortened V by 5 bases and J by 1 base, and 6 bases separated the two germline ends. Here the CDR3 DNA reads TGTGCCAGCAGTGAGAGGTCTGGGGCCAACGTCCTGACTTTC. Encoded protein: CASSERSGANVLTF.

The rearrangement uses TRBV18 and TRBJ2-3; TRBD1 aligns across 9 bases. Trimming took 5 bases from V and 1 from J; bases not matched to a gene: 4. CDR1 and CDR2 from the germline V gene are KGHSH and LQKENI. The CDR3 loop spans 15 amino acids. CDR3 protein: CASSTQGAGTDTQYF. For the CDR3, the DNA is TGTGCCAGCTCAACACAGGGGGCAGGCACAGATACGCAGTATTTT.

Note on this clonotype: This could be a read error, since a much larger clone is one nucleotide away. The rearrangement links TRBV12-3 or TRBV12-4 to TRBJ1-2; tentatively, D is TRBD1 (5 bases). The length of the CDR3 is 13 residues. Trimming removed 8 bases from V and 4 bases from J, with 14 bases in between. The CDR3 is CASGGATVYGYTF. The CDR3 DNA reads as TGTGCCAGCGGTGGGGCCACGGTCTATGGCTACACCTTC.

This clonotype was seen repeatedly, ten times or more. The CDR3 bases are TGTGCCAGCAGCTCCTCCTCGCGGGACCGCACCTACGAGCAGTACTTC. This encodes CASSSSSRDRTYEQYF. This rearrangement joins TRBV5-6 to TRBJ2-7; D perhaps matches TRBD2 (6 bases). Germline V CDR1 and CDR2: SGHDT, YYEEEE. V was cut by 3 bases and J by 2 bases, with 18 bases left in between. This CDR3 is 16 amino acids long.

In its sample, this clonotype was seen many times. V usage is TRBV11-2 and J usage is TRBJ2-1; D not certain. Germline V gene lookup returns CDR1 SGHAT and CDR2 FQNNGV. V was clipped by 2 bases and J by 6 bases, with 8 bases between them. The CDR3 sequence is 13 residues long. In DNA form, the CDR3 reads TGTGCCAGCAGCTTAATAGCAGGCAATGAGCAGTTCTTC. Translation gives CASSLIAGNEQFF. The full variable domain, with the rest looked up from reference TRBV11-2 and TRBJ2-1, is EAGVAQSPRYKIIEKRQSVAFWCNPISGHATLYWYQQILGQGPKLLIQFQNNGVVDDSQLPKDRFSAERLKGVDSTLKIQPAKLEDSAVYLCASSLIAGNEQFFGPGTRLTVL.

This clonotype was counted only a few times. The V call is TRBV7-9, the J call TRBJ1-1; D unclear. The germline V gene has CDR1 SEHNR and CDR2 FQNEAQ (reference sequence). There are 14 residues in the CDR3. The ends were cut back, 0 bases at V and 0 bases at J, with 5 bases in the middle. The CDR3 loop reads CASSLAKLNTEAFF. The CDR3 coding sequence is TGTGCCAGCAGCTTAGCGAAACTGAACACTGAAGCTTTCTTT.

This clonotype was seen more than once but under ten times. The J gene is TRBJ2-5, the V gene TRBV6-4, with 9 bases lining up with TRBD1. The CDR3 length is 19 residues. Germline V gene data show CDR1 as MRHNA and CDR2 as SNTAGT. Trimming cost V 7 bases and J 4 bases; bases outside gene matches: 22. Here the CDR3 reads CASNRPFTGQGRCRETQYF. The CDR3 coding sequence is TGTGCCAGCAACCGACCGTTTACGGGACAGGGTCGTTGCCGAGAGACCCAGTACTTC.

This clonotype came up many times. The chain recombines TRBV6-5 with TRBJ1-5; D is possibly TRBD1 (5 bases). Germline assignment: CDR1 MNHEY and CDR2 SVGAGI. V lost 0 bases and J 1 base, leaving 10 bases between the germline ends. The CDR3 has 16 amino acids. CDR3 sequence reads: CASSYSSGGSNQPQHF. Here the CDR3 DNA reads TGTGCCAGCAGTTACTCGAGTGGGGGAAGCAATCAGCCCCAGCATTTT.

This clonotype was counted only a few times. V is TRBV15 and J is TRBJ1-2; tentative D call: TRBD1 (5 bases). V was trimmed by 0 bases and J by 12 bases, leaving 11 bases between them. CDR1 is LNHNV and CDR2 is YYDKDF in the germline V gene (reference sequence). The CDR3 covers 12 residues. The CDR3 here is CATSRDGGVDTF. The CDR3 DNA is TGTGCCACCAGCAGAGATGGGGGGGTGGACACCTTC.

This clonotype was detected a few times. This chain uses TRBV28 with TRBJ2-7, with 8 bases aligning to TRBD2. After removal of 7 bases from V and 4 bases from J, the junction contained 18 bases not matched to a gene. The CDR3 runs 17 residues. Per the germline V gene, CDR1 is MDHEN and CDR2 is SYDVKM. This chain's CDR3 is CASTQAGAGILGYEQYF. The CDR3 nucleotides are TGTGCCAGCACCCAAGCGGGGGCGGGGATTTTAGGATACGAGCAGTACTTC. The full variable domain, completed using reference TRBV28 and TRBJ2-7, is DVKVTQSSRYLVKRTGEKVFLECVQDMDHENMFWYRQDPGLGLRLIYFSYDVKMKEKGDIPEGYSVSREKKERFSLILESASTNQTSMYLCASTQAGAGILGYEQYFGPGTRLTVT.